This is a list of T cell receptor beta chains from one sample in a study of blood T cells in healthy people across ages. Each CDR3 protein is one row after TCRdb ran MiXCR on the 5' RACE reads. Of roughly 1.5 million distinct CDR3 sequences in the sample, approximately 43% were seen once. The specimen sequenced was blood. These receptors were collected from a woman between 18 and 29 years old in good health. Each CDR3 is given with its conserved first and last residue. D genes are given only for firm matches. Rows give clone size only sometimes, using once, few, many, or a class for an expanded clone.

length	D	V	size	J	CDR3	DNA
13	.	TRBV6-1	.	TRBJ2-5	CASSTSEPETQYF	.
14	.	TRBV9	few	TRBJ1-5	CASSSEGSNQPQHF	TGTGCCAGCAGCTCGGAGGGTAGCAATCAGCCCCAGCATTTT
14	.	TRBV7-2	few	TRBJ1-1	CASSPGIGNTEAFF	TGTGCCAGCAGCCCCGGTATAGGGAACACTGAAGCTTTCTTT
18	TRBD2	TRBV13	.	TRBJ2-7	CASSGELAGGPAYYEQYF	TGTGCCAGCAGCGGGGAATTAGCGGGAGGGCCCGCCTACTACGAGCAGTACTTC
17	.	TRBV3-1	once	TRBJ2-3	CASSSSLQRAGTDTQYF	TGTGCCAGCAGCTCCAGTCTTCAGCGGGCGGGAACAGATACGCAGTATTTT
16	.	TRBV12-3/TRBV12-4	.	TRBJ2-7	CASRAAVGISSYEQYF	TGTGCCAGCAGGGCCGCAGTGGGGATCAGCTCCTACGAGCAGTACTTC
13	.	TRBV20-1	few	TRBJ2-7	CSAPVLDSYEQYF	TGCAGTGCCCCCGTTCTAGACTCCTACGAGCAGTACTTC
16	.	TRBV7-2	.	TRBJ2-4	CTSSLVPGLAKNIQYF	TGTACCAGCAGCTTAGTTCCTGGCCTAGCCAAAAACATTCAGTACTTC
15	TRBD1	TRBV24-1	.	TRBJ2-3	CATSDPGTGSDTQYF	TGTGCCACCAGTGACCCCGGGACAGGGTCAGATACGCAGTATTTT
16	.	TRBV20-1	.	TRBJ2-5	CSARSYTRTTQETQYF	TGCAGTGCTAGAAGTTACACAAGAACCACACAAGAGACCCAGTACTTC
14	.	TRBV30	.	TRBJ1-2	CAWRMRGANYGYTF	TGTGCCTGGAGGATGAGGGGGGCTAACTATGGCTACACCTTC
10	.	TRBV20-1	.	TRBJ1-1	CSASSTEAFF	TGCAGTGCTAGCAGTACTGAAGCTTTCTTT
13	TRBD1	TRBV19	.	TRBJ2-1	CATAPQGANEQFF	TGTGCCACCGCCCCACAGGGGGCCAATGAGCAGTTCTTC
15	TRBD2	TRBV6-2/TRBV6-3	.	TRBJ2-1	CASSYGTSVNNEQFF	TGTGCCAGCAGTTACGGGACTAGCGTAAACAATGAGCAGTTCTTC
12	.	TRBV29-1	.	TRBJ1-1	CSGTTANTEAFF	TGCAGCGGAACGACTGCGAACACTGAAGCTTTCTTT
15	.	TRBV7-2	.	TRBJ1-1	CASSSQLGAVGEAFF	TGTGCCAGCAGCTCCCAGCTGGGGGCTGTTGGTGAAGCTTTCTTT
12	TRBD1	TRBV30	.	TRBJ2-6	CAGSRDRRVLTF	TGTGCCGGGAGTCGGGACAGACGCGTCCTGACTTTC
21	.	TRBV4-3	.	TRBJ1-1	CASSQEWGRLFFRPMNTEAFF	TGCGCCAGCAGCCAAGAATGGGGCAGGCTGTTCTTTCGCCCTATGAACACTGAAGCTTTCTTT
17	.	TRBV4-3	.	TRBJ2-5	CASSQDRAGGGYNEQYF	TGCGCCAGCAGCCAAGATAGGGCCGGAGGCGGATACAATGAGCAGTACTTC
15	.	TRBV29-1	few	TRBJ2-5	CSVGFGLASQNEQYF	TGCAGCGTTGGGTTCGGGCTAGCAAGTCAAAATGAGCAGTACTTC
14	TRBD1	TRBV20-1	.	TRBJ1-2	CSARAGEGAHGYTF	TGCAGTGCTAGAGCGGGGGAGGGGGCGCATGGCTACACCTTC
15	.	TRBV2	.	TRBJ2-2	CASSDTTKNTGELFF	TGTGCCAGCAGTGATACTACGAAAAACACCGGGGAGCTGTTTTTT
14	.	TRBV12-3/TRBV12-4	.	TRBJ2-7	CASSFLTSRATQYF	TGTGCCAGCAGTTTTTTAACGTCCCGGGCAACCCAGTACTTC
14	TRBD2	TRBV20-1	few	TRBJ2-7	CSARLLAGEVEQYF	TGCAGTGCTAGGTTACTAGCGGGAGAGGTAGAGCAGTACTTC
14	.	TRBV6-2/TRBV6-3	.	TRBJ1-2	CASSYEEGTYGYTF	TGTGCCAGCAGTTACGAGGAGGGGACCTATGGCTACACCTTC
15	.	TRBV27	few	TRBJ1-4	CASSRATGTNEKLFF	TGTGCCAGCAGTCGGGCGACGGGGACTAATGAAAAACTGTTTTTT
15	TRBD2	TRBV20-1	.	TRBJ2-1	CSAPRLAGGNNEQFF	TGCAGTGCACCAAGACTAGCGGGGGGAAACAATGAGCAGTTCTTC
18	.	TRBV5-1	.	TRBJ2-5	CASSHRTGAGVRKETQYF	TGCGCCAGCAGCCATCGGACGGGGGCAGGAGTAAGAAAAGAGACCCAGTACTTC
12	TRBD2	TRBV20-1	.	TRBJ2-1	CSAGGRANEQFF	TGCAGTGCTGGCGGGAGGGCCAATGAGCAGTTCTTC
15	TRBD2	TRBV2	.	TRBJ2-1	CASHGGSGGYNEQFF	TGTGCCAGCCACGGGGGTAGCGGGGGGTACAATGAGCAGTTCTTC
17	TRBD2	TRBV7-8	few	TRBJ2-7	CASSLGQPLERGKGQYF	TGTGCCAGCAGCTTAGGGCAGCCTCTCGAGCGGGGAAAGGGGCAGTACTTC
18	.	TRBV20-1	few	TRBJ2-2	CSARDGNRLVWGTGELFF	TGCAGTGCTAGAGATGGAAACAGGCTTGTTTGGGGCACCGGGGAGCTGTTTTTT
14	.	TRBV7-2	.	TRBJ2-1	CASSLGSEYNEQFF	TGTGCCAGCAGCTTGGGCAGCGAGTACAATGAGCAGTTCTTC
15	.	TRBV7-9	few	TRBJ2-1	CASSFWTAGYNEQFF	TGTGCCAGCAGCTTCTGGACCGCCGGCTACAATGAGCAGTTCTTC
15	.	TRBV27	.	TRBJ2-7	CASSLGVGGNNEQYF	TGTGCCAGCAGTCTAGGGGTAGGAGGTAACAATGAGCAGTACTTC
16	.	TRBV4-1	.	TRBJ2-1	CASSQALAWTYNEQFF	TGCGCCAGCAGCCAAGCACTAGCATGGACGTACAATGAGCAGTTCTTC
13	.	TRBV12-3/TRBV12-4	few	TRBJ1-4	CASTLGLGGKLFF	TGTGCCAGCACCCTGGGGTTGGGGGGAAAACTGTTTTTT
13	TRBD1	TRBV29-1	.	TRBJ2-1	CSVAGQLCNEQFF	TGCAGCGTTGCGGGACAGCTCTGCAATGAGCAGTTCTTC
12	.	TRBV7-9	few	TRBJ2-7	CAIRALSYEQYF	TGTGCCATTCGGGCCCTATCCTACGAGCAGTACTTC